What follows are 27 T cell receptor beta chains derived from one specimen sequenced in a study of identical twins. TCRdb recomputed calls from the 5' RACE reads with MiXCR, one row per CDR3 protein. The sample shows about 340,000 distinct CDR3 sequences, roughly an eighth of them seen only once. These sequences were also reported in another study, on yellow fever vaccine responses in identical twins.

Sequencing was performed on CD8+ T cells sorted from blood. Source of these receptors: a woman under 30 in good health.

The table lists this clonotype with a few counts. V usage is TRBV2 and J usage is TRBJ2-7; 10 bases align to TRBD2. V lost 1 base and J lost 0; bases outside the gene matches: 0. This CDR3 spans 15 amino acids. CDR1 SNHLY and CDR2 FYNNEI come from the germline V gene. In DNA form, the CDR3 reads TGTGCCAGCAGTGAAGAGCGGGGGGGCTCCTACGAGCAGTACGTC. Its translation: CASSEERGGSYEQYV.

The V gene is TRBV11-2, the J gene TRBJ2-2; 9 bases fit TRBD2. The junction had 10 bases not matched to a gene; V was cut back by 8 bases and J by 3 bases. This CDR3 region has 16 residues. The germline gives CDR1 SGHAT, CDR2 FQNNGV. The CDR3 DNA sequence: TGTGCCAGCCGACCGGCAGGACTAGCGTACACCGGGGAGCTGTTTTTT. Its protein is CASRPAGLAYTGELFF.

This clonotype showed up just a few times. The chain carries TRBV27 and TRBJ2-1; no clear D gene. CDR3 length: 12 amino acids. Germline V gene sequence: CDR1 MNHEY, CDR2 SMNVEV (reference sequence). Trimming removed 8 bases from V and 2 bases from J, with 7 bases in between. The CDR3 DNA sequence: TGTGCCAGCGGAAATACCTACAATGAGCAGTTCTTC. Translating gives CASGNTYNEQFF.

The chain combines TRBV20-1 with TRBJ2-1; 12 bases align to TRBD2. The CDR3 sequence is 16 residues long. After removal of 3 bases from V and 5 bases from J, the junction contained 8 bases not matched to a gene. Germline V lookup: CDR1 DFQATT, CDR2 SNEGSKA (reference sequence). CDR3 DNA sequence: TGCAGTGCTAGTACCCTAGCGGGAGGGCCGGACAATGAGCAGTTCTTC. Its translation: CSASTLAGGPDNEQFF.

The rearrangement links TRBV27 to TRBJ2-7; D is uncertain. Germline V CDR1 and CDR2: MNHEY, SMNVEV (reference sequence). The CDR3 spans 13 residues. The DNA for the CDR3 is TGTGTCAGCAGTTACGGCGTTGGCTACGAGCAGTACGTC. This sequence encodes CVSSYGVGYEQYV.

This clonotype was picked up a small number of times. V and J are TRBV9 and TRBJ2-7; a weak D match, TRBD1 (6 bases). The germline gives CDR1 SGDLS, CDR2 YYNGEE. The CDR3 runs to 12 residues. The V end lost 3 bases, the J end lost 4 bases, and 8 bases lay between the germline ends. The CDR3 region has the DNA TGTGCCAGCAGCGATCAGGGGTACGAGCAGTACTTC. It yields the protein CASSDQGYEQYF.

The rearrangement joins TRBV14 to TRBJ2-3; D is unclear. Per the germline V gene, CDR1 is SGHDN and CDR2 is FVKESK. V lost 0 bases and J 2 bases, leaving 18 bases between the germline ends. This CDR3 region has 18 residues. In DNA form, the CDR3 reads TGTGCCAGCAGCCAAGAATACGGTCTCGGCTCATACACAGATACGCAGTATTTT. It encodes CASSQEYGLGSYTDTQYF. The variable domain in full, with the rest retrieved from reference TRBV14 and TRBJ2-3, is EAGVTQFPSHSVIEKGQTVTLRCDPISGHDNLYWYRRVMGKEIKFLLHFVKESKQDESGMPNNRFLAERTGGTYSTLKVQPAELEDSGVYFCASSQEYGLGSYTDTQYFGPGTRLTVL.

This clonotype occurred a few times. The chain has TRBV4-2 and TRBJ2-7; no reliable D call. CDR1 and CDR2 (germline): LGHNA, YNFKEQ. This CDR3 comprises 15 residues. The V end lost 0 bases, the J end lost 2 bases, and 11 bases lay between the germline ends. The CDR3 DNA is TGTGCCAGCAGCCAAGAGGGCGACCCACCCTACGAGCAGTACTTC. Its translation is CASSQEGDPPYEQYF.

The CDR3 sequence is CASKAGDNYEQYV. CDR3 nucleotide sequence: TGTGCCAGCAAGGCGGGGGACAACTACGAGCAGTACGTC. This chain connects TRBV28 to TRBJ2-7; D perhaps matches TRBD2 (7 bases). Germline V CDR1 and CDR2: MDHEN, SYDVKM. There are 13 residues in the CDR3. V gave up 7 bases and J gave up 3 bases, with 13 bases separating them.

This clonotype was counted only a few times. V is TRBV20-1 and J is TRBJ2-7; D assignment may be TRBD1 or TRBD2 (5 bases each). This CDR3 is built from 12 residues. V shed 3 bases and J shed 6 bases, with 12 bases lying between them. Germline CDR1 DFQATT, CDR2 SNEGSKA (reference sequence). CDR3 sequence reads: CSASEGMGEQYF. CDR3 in DNA: TGCAGTGCTAGTGAGGGGATGGGCGAGCAGTACTTC.

The V call is TRBV11-2, the J call TRBJ1-6; D is ambiguous. There are 15 residues in the CDR3. Germline assignment: CDR1 SGHAT and CDR2 FQNNGV. The V gene lost 0 bases and the J gene lost 9 bases, with 12 bases spanning the gap. CDR3 nucleotides: TGTGCCAGCAGCTTAGATTCGGCGGGTTTTTCACCCCTCCACTTT. As protein: CASSLDSAGFSPLHF.

In its sample, this clonotype was seen a few times. The chain recombines TRBV4-1 with TRBJ1-2, with D perhaps matching TRBD1 (5 bases). The V and J ends lost 0 bases and 4 bases respectively, with 9 bases between them. CDR1 and CDR2 (germline): MGHRA, YSYEKL. This CDR3 comprises 14 residues. CDR3 DNA: TGCGCCAGCAGCCAAGAGGAGGGGTTCTATGGCTACACCTTC. As protein: CASSQEEGFYGYTF.

The V call is TRBV29-1, the J call TRBJ1-2, with TRBD1 matching over 7 bases. Germline assignment: CDR1 SQVTM and CDR2 ANQGSEA. V lost 3 bases to trimming and J lost 3 bases; unmatched junction nucleotides: 13. The CDR3 totals 16 residues. The CDR3 spells CSVDGGGDRNDYGYTF. The CDR3 DNA follows: TGCAGCGTTGATGGTGGGGGGGACAGAAACGACTATGGCTACACCTTC.

This clonotype was detected only a few times. This chain's CDR3 is CASSLGSWTKDYGYTF. CDR3 DNA sequence: TGTGCCAGCAGCTTGGGAAGCTGGACAAAGGACTATGGCTACACCTTC. V is TRBV7-9 and J is TRBJ1-2; D is possibly TRBD1 (5 bases). Germline CDR1 reads SEHNR; CDR2 reads FQNEAQ (reference sequence). There are 16 residues in the CDR3. The ends were cut back, 3 bases at V and 3 bases at J, with 17 bases in the middle.

This clonotype was counted at least ten times. V usage is TRBV12-3 or TRBV12-4 and J usage is TRBJ2-7, with 10 nucleotides matching TRBD2. This CDR3 spans 16 amino acids. After removal of 2 bases from V and 0 bases from J, the junction contained 4 bases not matched to a gene. DNA for the CDR3: TGTGCCAGCAGTTTACTCCTAGCGGGGGACTCCTACGAGCAGTACTTC. This gives the protein CASSLLLAGDSYEQYF.

This clonotype was seen repeatedly, ten times or more. The chain combines TRBV12-3 or TRBV12-4 with TRBJ2-4; 8 positions match TRBD2. The junction had 13 bases not matched to a gene; V was cut back by 7 bases and J by 8 bases. The length of the CDR3 is 15 residues. The CDR3 protein is CASTSQISGKYIQYF. CDR3 in DNA: TGTGCCAGCACCTCCCAGATTAGCGGGAAATACATTCAGTACTTC.

This clonotype showed up many times. The chain carries TRBV7-9 and TRBJ1-6; possibly TRBD1 for D (6 bases). CDR1 is SEHNR and CDR2 is FQNEAQ in the germline V gene (reference sequence). V was trimmed by 4 bases and J by 9 bases, leaving 16 bases between them. The CDR3 has 15 amino acids. The CDR3 region has the DNA TGTGCCAGCAGCTCAACCGGGACACCGGGTTCACCCCTCCACTTT. It specifies CASSSTGTPGSPLHF.

At least ten counts were recorded for this clonotype. The J gene is TRBJ2-1, the V gene TRBV20-1; perhaps TRBD2 as D (6 bases). Germline CDR1 DFQATT, CDR2 SNEGSKA (reference sequence). The CDR3 totals 14 residues. Trimming took off 5 bases at V and 0 bases at J, with 11 bases between the two ends. The CDR3 spells CSALSGSSYNEQFF. In DNA form, the CDR3 reads TGCAGTGCTCTTAGCGGTAGCTCCTACAATGAGCAGTTCTTC.

V is TRBV27 and J is TRBJ2-3; 7 bases align to TRBD2. The J segment lost 2 bases and the V segment lost 7 bases, leaving 9 bases of the junction unmatched. This CDR3 is 15 amino acids long. CDR1 and CDR2 (germline): MNHEY, SMNVEV (reference sequence). CDR3 sequence reads: CASTKRGLFTDTQYF. CDR3 nucleotides: TGTGCCAGCACCAAAAGGGGACTATTCACAGATACGCAGTATTTT.

The chain uses TRBV12-3 or TRBV12-4 and TRBJ1-4, with D possibly TRBD1 on 5 matching bases. This CDR3 spans 14 amino acids. V was cut by 7 bases and J by 7 bases, with 16 bases left in between. The CDR3 region is CASNLGGSTEKLFF. The CDR3 nucleotides read TGTGCCAGCAACTTGGGGGGAAGTACTGAAAAACTGTTTTTT.

V gene TRBV29-1 combines with J gene TRBJ2-7; 10 bases match TRBD1. V was clipped by 5 bases and J by 2 bases; unmatched bases: 6. Per germline, CDR1 SQVTM and CDR2 ANQGSEA. The CDR3 has 14 amino acids. The CDR3 sequence: CSVRTGGSPYEQYF. The CDR3 nucleotides are TGCAGCGTTCGGACAGGGGGGTCCCCCTACGAGCAGTACTTC.

This clonotype showed up just a few times. The V and J genes are TRBV10-2 and TRBJ2-7; 8 nucleotides match TRBD1. V was clipped by 6 bases and J by 6 bases; unmatched bases: 7. The CDR3 has 13 amino acids. Germline assignment: CDR1 WSHSY and CDR2 SAAADI. CDR3 sequence (DNA): TGCGCCAGCAGCGGACAGGGTGATGGCGAGCAGTACTTC. This encodes CASSGQGDGEQYF.

The V gene is TRBV12-3 or TRBV12-4, the J gene TRBJ2-3, with 7 bases identical to TRBD2. CDR3 length: 19 amino acids. V dropped 4 bases and J dropped 11; count of bases not matched to a gene: 27. CDR3 protein: CASSSGDGVRVLYGGVQYF. The CDR3 nucleotides read TGTGCCAGCAGTTCGGGCGACGGAGTCAGGGTTCTATATGGGGGGGTGCAGTATTTT.

The V call is TRBV7-3, the J call TRBJ2-6, with a possible D match to TRBD1 (6 bases). There are 15 residues in the CDR3. The V gene's germline CDR1 is SGHTA and CDR2 FQGTGA. V was pared by 5 bases and J by 2 bases, with 10 bases between. The CDR3 loop reads CASSPGVAGANVLTF. The CDR3 DNA is TGTGCCAGCAGCCCAGGGGTAGCTGGGGCCAACGTCCTGACTTTC.

As regards this clonotype: Germline is not matched at one junction end, which may reflect a read error. The genes are TRBV7-9 and TRBJ1-4, with D hard to call. The CDR3 length is 14 residues. Germline V gives CDR1 SEHNR, CDR2 FQNEAQ (reference sequence). CDR3 sequence reads: CASSPPGTKEKLFF. The CDR3 DNA follows: TGTGCCAGCAGCCCTCCGGGCACTAAAGAAAAACTGTTTTTT.

The V gene is TRBV20-1, the J gene TRBJ2-3, with 14 bases fitting TRBD2. The junction had 7 bases not matched to a gene; V was cut back by 1 base and J by 4 bases. Germline CDR1 reads DFQATT; CDR2 reads SNEGSKA (reference sequence). The CDR3 runs to 17 residues. The CDR3 loop reads CSARALTSGGVSDTQYF. As DNA, the CDR3 is TGCAGTGCTAGAGCCCTGACTAGCGGGGGGGTATCAGATACGCAGTATTTT.

DNA of the CDR3: TGTGCCAGCAGCGGACCGGATACCACCGGGGAGCTGTTTTTT. Translation: CASSGPDTTGELFF. The rearrangement uses TRBV9 and TRBJ2-2; D gene uncertain. Germline values: CDR1 SGDLS, CDR2 YYNGEE. The CDR3 sequence is 14 residues long. V was clipped by 3 bases and J by 4 bases, with 10 bases between them.